This entry lists 27 T cell receptor beta chains sequenced from one sample in a study of T cell repertoires in cytomegalovirus infection. TCRdb processed the reads anew with MiXCR; each CDR3 protein has one entry. The repertoire consists of approximately 1,000,000 distinct CDR3 sequences, with around a third occurring once and the leading ten covering over 13%. For these TCRs, the target antigens are not known. The sequencing here drew on cultured CD8+ T cells from PBMCs, taken from culture after CMV antigen stimulation. Every receptor here comes from a human donor in good health (CMV status not recorded). Some clones in this sample may be carry-over from other donors' samples.

The genes are TRBV10-2 and TRBJ2-3; weak D call: TRBD2 (6 bases). V was cut by 5 bases and J by 5 bases, with 17 bases left in between. The germline CDR1 and CDR2 sequences are WSHSY and SAAADI. This CDR3 is built from 15 residues. The CDR3 DNA sequence: TGCGCCAGCAGTAATCGGGGACTGAAATTAGATACGCAGTATTTT. As protein: CASSNRGLKLDTQYF.

Note on this clonotype: Since the CDR3 does not end with the conserved phenylalanine or tryptophan, this likely comes from a read error. V usage is TRBV7-6 and J usage is TRBJ2-7; perhaps TRBD1 as D (5 bases). V lost 5 bases, J lost 1 base, and 9 bases lay in between. Germline CDR1 reads SGHVS; CDR2 reads FNYEAQ. This CDR3 comprises 13 residues. This chain's CDR3 is CASSLDSSYEQYS. CDR3 coding DNA: TGTGCCAGCAGCCTAGACAGTTCCTACGAGCAGTACTCC.

The chain has TRBV2 and TRBJ2-7, with TRBD2 as a possible D gene (5 bases). Trimming left V 7 bases short and J 9 bases short, with 13 bases between. This CDR3 is 11 amino acids long. Germline CDR1 SNHLY, CDR2 FYNNEI. This chain's CDR3 is CASIISGGQYV. The CDR3 DNA reads TGTGCCAGCATTATAAGTGGAGGGCAGTACGTC.

This clonotype was counted between two and nine times. For the CDR3, the DNA is TGTGCCAGCAGACCTAGAAGACAGGATCTATACAATGAGCAGTTCTTC. This encodes CASRPRRQDLYNEQFF. V gene TRBV7-6 combines with J gene TRBJ2-1, with a weak D call TRBD1 (6 bases). The V gene's germline CDR1 is SGHVS and CDR2 FNYEAQ. V lost 6 bases to trimming and J lost 4 bases, with 19 bases between them. CDR3 size: 16 residues.

This chain connects TRBV6-1 to TRBJ2-3; D is tentatively TRBD1 or TRBD2 (5 bases each). CDR1 is MNHNS and CDR2 is SASEGT in the germline V gene. Trimming removed 5 bases from V and 2 bases from J, with 17 bases in between. CDR3 length: 16 residues. The CDR3 loop reads CASSFRPGTPTDTQYF. The DNA of the CDR3 is TGTGCCAGCAGTTTCCGCCCCGGGACGCCCACAGATACGCAGTATTTT.

The rearrangement links TRBV20-1 to TRBJ2-7, with 9 bases that match TRBD1. V lost 0 bases to trimming and J lost 4 bases; unmatched junction nucleotides: 7. Germline assignment: CDR1 DFQATT and CDR2 SNEGSKA (reference sequence). This CDR3 spans 15 amino acids. CDR3 sequence (DNA): TGCAGTGCTAGAGATCGAACAGGGGGCGATTACGAGCAGTACTTC. This codes for CSARDRTGGDYEQYF.

The chain carries TRBV7-9 and TRBJ2-3; D is possibly TRBD1 or TRBD2 (6 bases each). The CDR3 consists of 12 residues. The germline V and J ends were trimmed by 11 bases and 4 bases, with 13 bases remaining between them. CDR1 and CDR2 from the germline V gene are SEHNR and FQNEAQ (reference sequence). The DNA of the CDR3 is TGTGCCTGGACGGGGGCCCCAGATACGCAGTATTTT. Translation gives CAWTGAPDTQYF.

The V and J genes are TRBV6-2 or TRBV6-3 and TRBJ2-5; TRBD2 aligns across 14 bases. The CDR3 covers 16 residues. With 2 bases clipped from V and 5 bases from J, the junction kept 4 bases outside the gene matches. The germline V gene has CDR1 MNHEY and CDR2 SVGEGT. The CDR3 region has the DNA TGTGCCAGCAGTTACCGACTAGCGGGGGGGCCGGAGACCCAGTACTTC. Protein: CASSYRLAGGPETQYF.

This clonotype was observed a handful of times. The V gene is TRBV7-6, the J gene TRBJ2-3; 7 bases match TRBD2. Germline values: CDR1 SGHVS, CDR2 FNYEAQ. After removal of 3 bases from V and 3 bases from J, the junction contained 12 bases not matched to a gene. This CDR3 is 17 amino acids long. The DNA for the CDR3 is TGTGCCAGCAGCTTCCCCGGACTAGTCCGACCGACAGATACGCAGTATTTT. Protein sequence: CASSFPGLVRPTDTQYF.

This clonotype was seen more than once but under ten times. The chain joins TRBV6-2 or TRBV6-3 to TRBJ2-1; TRBD2 matches 11 bases. The CDR3 contains 19 residues. Germline assignment: CDR1 MNHEY and CDR2 SVGEGT. Trimming removed 6 bases from V and 0 bases from J; junction bases left unmatched: 13. The CDR3 DNA reads TGTGCCAGCAGCTTACACCTAGCGGGGGGAGTTAGCTCCTACAATGAGCAGTTCTTC. Its translation: CASSLHLAGGVSSYNEQFF.

The chain couples TRBV15 to TRBJ2-1; 7 bases fit TRBD1. CDR3 length equals 17 residues. Per the germline V gene, CDR1 is LNHNV and CDR2 is YYDKDF (reference sequence). After removal of 4 bases from V and 1 base from J, the junction contained 10 bases not matched to a gene. In DNA form, the CDR3 reads TGTGCCACCAGCATCCGGACAGGCCTGTGGTCCTACAATGAGCAGTTCTTC. This gives the protein CATSIRTGLWSYNEQFF.

This chain connects TRBV10-1 to TRBJ2-2; 7 bases match TRBD1. This CDR3 is 13 amino acids long. The trim removed 6 bases at V and 7 bases at J, leaving 5 bases unmatched. Looked up from germline, CDR1 is WNHNN and CDR2 is SYGVQD (reference sequence). CDR3 protein: CASSETGFGELFF. The CDR3 DNA reads TGCGCCAGCAGCGAGACAGGGTTCGGGGAGCTGTTTTTT.

This clonotype turned up a few times. The V gene is TRBV6-5, the J gene TRBJ2-3, with 14 bases matching TRBD2. The V gene's germline CDR1 is MNHEY and CDR2 SVGAGI. V was clipped by 5 bases and J by 2 bases; unmatched bases: 9. The CDR3 contains 18 residues. CDR3 in amino acids: CASSLKMGLAGATDTQYF. As DNA, the CDR3 is TGTGCCAGCAGTCTTAAGATGGGACTAGCGGGGGCCACAGATACGCAGTATTTT.

The rearrangement links TRBV18 to TRBJ2-3; perhaps D is TRBD1 or TRBD2 (5 bases each). V was cut by 0 bases and J by 2 bases, with 15 bases left in between. Germline V lookup: CDR1 KGHSH, CDR2 LQKENI. The CDR3 length is 17 residues. CDR3 region: CASSPPQGWTSTDTQYF. DNA for the CDR3: TGTGCCAGCTCACCACCGCAGGGCTGGACTTCCACAGATACGCAGTATTTT. The whole variable domain, remainder taken from reference TRBV18 and TRBJ2-3, is NAGVMQNPRHLVRRRGQEARLRCSPMKGHSHVYWYRQLPEEGLKFMVYLQKENIIDESGMPKERFSAEFPKEGPSILRIQQVVRGDSAAYFCASSPPQGWTSTDTQYFGPGTRLTVL.

This clonotype was seen more than once but under ten times. The junction differs from germline at one of its ends, possibly a read error. The gene calls are TRBV7-9 and TRBJ2-1; possibly TRBD1 for D (6 bases). CDR1 and CDR2 from the germline V gene are SEHNR and FQNEAQ (reference sequence). The CDR3 has 14 residues. The CDR3 nucleotides read TGTGCCAGCAGCTTAGCCCTGGGGACAACCGAGCTGTTCTTC. Protein product: CASSLALGTTELFF.

The chain has TRBV19 and TRBJ1-5; D is unresolved. The CDR3 is 14 amino acids. V lost 0 bases to trimming and J lost 5 bases, with 8 bases between them. Germline-derived CDR1 and CDR2 are LNHDA and SQIVND (reference sequence). CDR3 region: CASSIEGYDQPQHF. DNA for the CDR3: TGTGCCAGTAGTATAGAGGGGTACGATCAGCCCCAGCATTTT.

The table lists this clonotype with a count of one. This chain links TRBV27 with TRBJ2-1; 12 bases agree with TRBD1. Germline V gene data show CDR1 as MNHEY and CDR2 as SMNVEV (reference sequence). The CDR3 runs to 15 residues. Trimming cost V 5 bases and J 15 bases; bases outside gene matches: 14. In DNA, the CDR3 is TGTGCCAGCAGTGCCCTCACCGGGACAGGGGGCGCCGGGTTCTTC. Translation gives CASSALTGTGGAGFF.

V gene TRBV6-5 combines with J gene TRBJ2-1; TRBD1 aligns across 11 bases. In germline, CDR1 is MNHEY, CDR2 SVGAGI. V lost 2 bases and J lost 0; bases outside the gene matches: 0. This CDR3 has 16 amino acids. The DNA for the CDR3 is TGTGCCAGCAGTTACGGGACAGGGGGCTCCTACAATGAGCAGTTCTTC. It is translated as CASSYGTGGSYNEQFF.

As for this clonotype: Its ends do not fully match the called genes, so a read error is possible. J is TRBJ2-3 and V is TRBV27; perhaps TRBD2 as D (6 bases). The germline gives CDR1 MNHEY, CDR2 SMNVEV (reference sequence). CDR3 size: 15 residues. CDR3 amino acids: CASSFRLTSTNTQYF. Here the CDR3 DNA reads TGTGCCAGCAGTTTCAGGTTAACTAGCACAAATACGCAGTATTTT.

The J gene is TRBJ1-5, the V gene TRBV19, with D possibly TRBD1 on 6 matching bases. The CDR3 has 14 residues. Trimming cost V 1 base and J 5 bases, with 9 bases left between them. The germline CDR1 and CDR2 sequences are LNHDA and SQIVND (reference sequence). This CDR3 is CASSIGGGHQPQHF. The DNA for the CDR3 is TGTGCCAGTAGTATAGGGGGGGGGCATCAGCCCCAGCATTTT.

This clonotype was found many times. The rearrangement uses TRBV6-1 and TRBJ2-7; TRBD1 aligns across 9 bases. The CDR3 contains 15 residues. After removal of 0 bases from V and 3 bases from J, the junction contained 3 bases not matched to a gene. Germline V gives CDR1 MNHNS, CDR2 SASEGT. The CDR3 sequence: CASSEARTGDYEQYF. The CDR3 DNA reads TGTGCCAGCAGTGAAGCCCGGACAGGGGACTACGAGCAGTACTTC.

The chain is built from TRBV27 and TRBJ2-5; D may be TRBD2 (5 bases). The CDR3 is 11 residues long. Germline CDR1 MNHEY, CDR2 SMNVEV (reference sequence). V was pared by 7 bases and J by 3 bases, with 6 bases between. CDR3 amino acids: CASIGEETQYF. The CDR3 nucleotides are TGTGCCAGCATCGGGGAAGAGACCCAGTACTTC.

This clonotype has just a few counts. V usage is TRBV6-1 and J usage is TRBJ2-1; D is perhaps TRBD2 (7 bases). V was cut by 6 bases and J by 8 bases, with 23 bases left in between. CDR3 length: 16 residues. Germline V gene data show CDR1 as MNHNS and CDR2 as SASEGT. This chain's CDR3 is CASRLTGEQGGYEQFF. The CDR3 nucleotides are TGTGCCAGCAGACTAACGGGGGAACAGGGAGGGTATGAGCAGTTCTTC.

The rearrangement joins TRBV6-5 to TRBJ2-1, with a weak D call TRBD2 (7 bases). Germline values: CDR1 MNHEY, CDR2 SVGAGI. The V end was cut by 2 bases, the J end by 2 bases, with 16 bases between. This CDR3 spans 17 amino acids. In DNA, the CDR3 is TGTGCCAGCAGTTACCTAAAGGGGGGGGGGCCCTACAATGAGCAGTTCTTC. Its protein product is CASSYLKGGGPYNEQFF.

Concerning this clonotype itself: This may arise from a read error, as a much more abundant clone is one base away. No conserved phenylalanine or tryptophan ends this CDR3, so it is likely a read error. For the CDR3, the DNA is TGTGCCAGCAGCCCTCAGTCGGGGGGGGTGAGCAATCAGCCCCAGCATTCT. Its protein is CASSPQSGGVSNQPQHS. The chain joins TRBV7-8 to TRBJ1-5, with D perhaps TRBD1 (5 bases). V gave up 5 bases and J gave up 1 base, with 18 bases separating them. CDR1 is SGHVS and CDR2 is FQNEAQ in the germline V gene. This CDR3 has 17 amino acids.

The table lists this clonotype with a count of one. The chain couples TRBV18 to TRBJ2-1; D ambiguous. The V end was cut by 6 bases, the J end by 4 bases, with 10 bases between. CDR1 is KGHSH, CDR2 LQKENI, per germline. The CDR3 has 13 amino acids. The CDR3 is CASSYDQYNEQFF. CDR3 sequence (DNA): TGTGCCAGCTCTTACGACCAATACAATGAGCAGTTCTTC.

This clonotype was observed at least ten times. The chain employs TRBV12-3 or TRBV12-4 and TRBJ2-5, with 9 nucleotides matching TRBD1. The V segment lost 6 bases and the J segment 1 base; nucleotides outside the gene matches: 15. The CDR3 contains 18 residues. In DNA form, the CDR3 reads TGTGCCAGCAGCTCTTCCGTTGGGACAGGGTACGTCCAAGAGACCCAGTACTTC. Residues: CASSSSVGTGYVQETQYF.